Listed below are T cell receptor beta chains from one sample, sequenced in a study of blood T cells in healthy people across ages. TCRdb reprocessed the 5' RACE reads via MiXCR and lists one record per CDR3 protein. This sample has fewer than 1 million distinct CDR3 sequences, with approximately 44% found just once. Sequenced sample: blood. These receptors all stem from a man in his sixties in good health. The CDR3 runs from the conserved cysteine through the conserved F or W. The D gene is left open where the match is weak. Clone size appears in some rows only: once, few, many, or a class for an expanded clone.

V gene	J gene	clone size	D gene	CDR3 DNA	CDR3 protein
TRBV5-1	TRBJ2-7	many	NA	TGCGCCAGCAGCTGGACAGATGGATCCTACGAGCAGTACTTC	CASSWTDGSYEQYF
TRBV6-6	TRBJ2-5	few	TRBD1	TGTGCCAGCAGACAGAGGACAGGGCAAGAGACCCAGTACTTC	CASRQRTGQETQYF
TRBV7-2	TRBJ1-6	NA	TRBD1	TGTGCCAGCAGCCCTTCAGGCCAGGACAGGGGGCCTTGGGGTAATTCACCCCTCCACTTT	CASSPSGQDRGPWGNSPLHF
TRBV6-5	TRBJ1-1	NA	NA	TGTGCCAGCCAGGGGAACACTGAAGCTTTCTTT	CASQGNTEAFF
TRBV5-5	TRBJ1-4	NA	NA	TGTGCCAGCAGCTTGGGTCTTCAGTTGAATGAAAAACTGTTTTTT	CASSLGLQLNEKLFF
TRBV6-1	TRBJ1-2	few	TRBD1	TGTGCCAGCAGCCCCCTGACAGGGATAGCTAACTATGGCTACACCTTC	CASSPLTGIANYGYTF
TRBV20-1	TRBJ2-7	NA	NA	TGCAGTGCTAGAGGCCAGGTTTCCTACGAGCAGTACTTC	CSARGQVSYEQYF
TRBV4-1	TRBJ1-2	few	TRBD1	TGCGCCAGCAGCCAAGACAGGGGGAGGCTACCCTATGGCTACACCTTC	CASSQDRGRLPYGYTF
TRBV7-9	TRBJ1-1	NA	TRBD1	TGTGCCAGCAGCCGATCGGACAGGGAAGCTTTCTTT	CASSRSDREAFF
TRBV2	TRBJ2-3	NA	TRBD1	TGTGCCAGCAGTGTCCAGGGGGCGGATACGCAGTATTTT	CASSVQGADTQYF
TRBV5-1	TRBJ2-1	NA	NA	TGCGCCAGCAGCTTGAAGCAGGGTTTGACGGGCGAGCAGTTCTTC	CASSLKQGLTGEQFF
TRBV15	TRBJ2-1	few	TRBD1	TGTGCCACCAGCAGAGCGAATACAGGGGCCTCCTACAATGAGCAGTTCTTC	CATSRANTGASYNEQFF
TRBV6-2/TRBV6-3	TRBJ2-6	few	TRBD1	TGTGCCAGCAGCCCTGACAGGGCTGGGGCCAACGTCCTGACTTTC	CASSPDRAGANVLTF
TRBV29-1	TRBJ2-5	few	TRBD2	TGCAGCGTCCGCCCGATAGCGGGGAGGGAGACCCAGTACTTC	CSVRPIAGRETQYF
TRBV6-5	TRBJ2-1	once	NA	TGTGCCAGCGGCAACCAAAGGGAGCAGTTCTTC	CASGNQREQFF
TRBV25-1	TRBJ1-2	many	NA	TGTGCCAGCAGTGAATCAGGTTTAGGCTACACCTTC	CASSESGLGYTF
TRBV7-2	TRBJ1-2	NA	NA	TGTGCCAGCACCAAACAGGGTGACGGCTACACCTTC	CASTKQGDGYTF
TRBV9	TRBJ2-5	NA	TRBD1	TGTGCCAGCAGCGTCCGGGACAGGTCTGGCGATGAGCAGTACTTC	CASSVRDRSGDEQYF
TRBV29-1	TRBJ2-5	NA	TRBD2	TGCAGCGTTGAAGTAGGCGGGGGAAAAGAGACCCAGTACTTC	CSVEVGGGKETQYF
TRBV28	TRBJ1-2	few	NA	TGTGCCAGCACCTTGGGCCAGCCAAATGGCTACACCTTC	CASTLGQPNGYTF
TRBV5-1	TRBJ2-1	few	NA	TGCGCCAGCAGCTTGCGAGTGGGTTCAGCAGGCGATGAGCAGTTCTTC	CASSLRVGSAGDEQFF
TRBV20-1	TRBJ1-1	NA	TRBD1	TGCAGTGCCGCAGGACAGGTTCCGAACACTGAAGCTTTCTTT	CSAAGQVPNTEAFF
TRBV7-6	TRBJ2-7	NA	NA	TGTGCCAGCAGCTTAGGGTTCAGGAGTTCCTACAATGAGCAGTACTTC	CASSLGFRSSYNEQYF
TRBV6-6	TRBJ1-2	many	NA	TGTGCCAGCAGTTACGAGGGGTATGATGGCTACACCTTC	CASSYEGYDGYTF
TRBV13	TRBJ2-5	few	TRBD2	TGTGCCAGCAGTTCTAGCGGGAACCAAGAGACCCAGTACTTC	CASSSSGNQETQYF
TRBV10-3	TRBJ2-5	few	NA	TGTGCCATCGCCCCTTGGGGGGCGGGGGAGCAGTACTTC	CAIAPWGAGEQYF
TRBV5-1	TRBJ2-5	NA	NA	TGCGCCAGCAGCACCCCCGGGACGGAGACCCAGTACTTC	CASSTPGTETQYF
TRBV27	TRBJ1-1	NA	NA	TGTGCCAGCAGTTTTGGCACCGGCGAAGCTGAAGCTTTCTTT	CASSFGTGEAEAFF